This TCR beta chain was observed in a study of glioma-infiltrating T cells after dendritic cell vaccination. Across the study: The vaccine used monocyte-derived dendritic cells pulsed overnight with autologous tumor lysate. Three intradermal dendritic cell vaccine injections were given every two weeks.

The time point is: after dendritic cell vaccination, including at tumor progression/relapse. Selection required adequate fresh-frozen tumor tissue plus more than two years' survival data. The CDR3 has 13 amino acids. Germline V CDR1 and CDR2: SNHLY, FYNNEI. V trimming: 4 bases; J trimming: 6 bases; junction bases outside the gene matches: 2. The PCR used 60 V beta and 13 J beta primers. The data were produced by immunoSEQ multiplex PCR, yet TCRdb's version contains in-frame clones alone and is incomplete. Among fewer than 95,000 clones listed, around 85% were seen once. The chain has TRBV2 and TRBJ1-2; 10 bases map to TRBD1. Sequencing used blood, obtained after dendritic cell vaccination. The sequence derives from a human donor with glioblastoma. DNA of the CDR3: TGTGCCAGCAGTGGAGGACAGGGGGATGGCTACACCTTC. Translated: CASSGGQGDGYTF.